These T cell receptor beta chains were read from a single sample in a study of blood T cell repertoires in COVID-19. Measured with immunoSEQ multiplex PCR; TCRdb has only the in-frame clones, and not every one. This table has 100,000 to 150,000 clones, about 84% appearing once. Material: peripheral blood. The receptor source for this set is a human donor in a cohort sampled during active COVID-19. Each CDR3 is given with its conserved first and last residue. The D gene is left open where the match is weak. The size field is filled for only some rows; it gives once, few, many or a size class.

len,v_gene,abundance,d_gene,j_gene,CDR3nt,CDR3aa
12,TRBV28,-,-,TRBJ2-3,TGTGCCAGCAGTGCTCGGCCAGGCACGCAGTATTTT,CASSARPGTQYF
12,TRBV28,-,-,TRBJ1-1,TGTGCCAGCAGGGAGGGGAGACCTGAAGCTTTCTTT,CASREGRPEAFF
15,TRBV11-3,-,-,TRBJ2-3,TGTGCCAGCAGCTTAGAGGGGGGGCACACAGATACGCAGTATTTT,CASSLEGGHTDTQYF
15,TRBV7-2,-,-,TRBJ2-1,TGTGCCAGCAGCGGACAGAGGGCTGGCTACAATGAGCAGTTCTTC,CASSGQRAGYNEQFF
18,TRBV27,-,TRBD2,TRBJ2-7,TGTGCCAGCAGTTTCAACTTTGGGCTAGCGGGAGGGAGGTGGGAGCAGTACTTC,CASSFNFGLAGGRWEQYF
13,TRBV11-2,once,TRBD1,TRBJ1-5,TGTGCCAGCAGCCGACAGGGGAATCAGCCCCAGCATTTT,CASSRQGNQPQHF
14,TRBV19,-,TRBD1,TRBJ2-1,TGTGCCAGTGGGTGGGACAGGGGACCCAATGAGCAGTTCTTC,CASGWDRGPNEQFF
15,TRBV28,-,TRBD2,TRBJ2-5,TGTGCCAGCAGCCAACTAGCGGGAGGAAAGGAGACCCAGTACTTC,CASSQLAGGKETQYF
17,TRBV15,few,TRBD2,TRBJ2-3,TGTGCCACCAGCAGGGGACTAGCGTTAGCCCCCACAGATACGCAGTATTTT,CATSRGLALAPTDTQYF
12,TRBV5-8,-,-,TRBJ2-7,TGTGCCAGCAGCTTGGACACCTACGAGCAGTACTTC,CASSLDTYEQYF
13,TRBV20-1,-,TRBD1,TRBJ1-5,TGCAGTGCTAGTTCGGGACAGGATCGCTCTCAGCATTTT,CSASSGQDRSQHF
16,TRBV27,-,TRBD1,TRBJ2-7,TGTGCCAGCAGTCCCCTCGGGACAGGGAGCTCCTACGAGCAGTACTTC,CASSPLGTGSSYEQYF
15,TRBV7-3,-,TRBD2,TRBJ2-1,TGTGCCAGCAGCCAGGGACTAGCGGGCCTCAATGAGCAGTTCTTC,CASSQGLAGLNEQFF
15,TRBV4-1,-,TRBD2,TRBJ2-1,TGCGCCAGCAGCCAGGGACTAGCGGGGAACAATGAGCAGTTCTTC,CASSQGLAGNNEQFF
12,TRBV19,-,-,TRBJ2-2,TGTGCCAGTAGTATCGTCACCGGGGAGCTGTTTTTT,CASSIVTGELFF
14,TRBV11-3,-,TRBD1,TRBJ1-1,TGTGCCAGCAGCAAAGGGACAGGGAACACTGAAGCTTTCTTT,CASSKGTGNTEAFF
15,TRBV5-5,-,TRBD2,TRBJ2-7,TGTGCCAGCAGCATCTCTAGCGGGTCCGTTTACGAGCAGTACTTC,CASSISSGSVYEQYF
14,TRBV9,-,-,TRBJ2-1,TGTGCCAGCAGCGGTGGGAGTTATGTAAATGAGCAGTTCTTC,CASSGGSYVNEQFF
13,TRBV18,-,-,TRBJ1-1,TGTGCCAGCTCAGTCGACAGAAACACTGAAGCTTTCTTT,CASSVDRNTEAFF
16,TRBV7-9,-,TRBD2,TRBJ2-1,TGTGCCAGCAGCCGGTGGACTAGCGGGAGTTACAATGAGCAGTTCTTC,CASSRWTSGSYNEQFF
13,TRBV11-3,-,-,TRBJ2-7,TGTGCCAGCAGCTTACAGGGAATCTACGAGCAGTACTTC,CASSLQGIYEQYF
15,TRBV7-2,-,-,TRBJ2-1,TGTGCCAGCAGCTCTCTAGTCTGGGCCTACAATGAGCAGTTCTTC,CASSSLVWAYNEQFF
13,TRBV10-3,-,-,TRBJ2-7,TGTGCCATCAGTGCAGGAACATACTACGAGCAGTACTTC,CAISAGTYYEQYF